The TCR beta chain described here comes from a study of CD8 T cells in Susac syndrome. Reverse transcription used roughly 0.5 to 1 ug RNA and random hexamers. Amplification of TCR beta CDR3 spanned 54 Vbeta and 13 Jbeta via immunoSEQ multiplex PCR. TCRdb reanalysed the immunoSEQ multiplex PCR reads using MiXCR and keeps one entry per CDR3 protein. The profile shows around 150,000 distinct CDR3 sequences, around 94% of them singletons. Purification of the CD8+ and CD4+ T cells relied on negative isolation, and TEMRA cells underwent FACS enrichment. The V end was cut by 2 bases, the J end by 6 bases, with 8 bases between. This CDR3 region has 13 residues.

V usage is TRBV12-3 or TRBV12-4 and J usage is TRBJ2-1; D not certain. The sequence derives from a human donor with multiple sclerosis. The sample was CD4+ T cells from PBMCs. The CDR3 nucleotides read TGTGCCAGCAGTTTACCAGGCCGCAATGAGCAGTTCTTC. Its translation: CASSLPGRNEQFF.